These T cell receptor beta chains were read from a single sample in a study of ipilimumab plus nivolumab after autologous stem cell transplantation. Assay used: immunoSEQ multiplex PCR; TCRdb lists only in-frame clones, some missing. Here the sample spans 15,000 or so clones, about 77% being singletons. Sample: PBMCs, taken in a trial of ipilimumab plus nivolumab as post-transplant consolidation. Receptor source: a male donor with diffuse large B-cell lymphoma. Both conserved end residues are part of each CDR3. A D gene is named only where the DNA matches it firmly. A row's size may be missing; if present it is once, few, many or a size class.

J: TRBJ2-2
V: TRBV5-6
D: .
size: .
CDR3: CASSFLGNTGELFF
DNA: TGTGCCAGCAGCTTCTTAGGAAACACCGGGGAGCTGTTTTTT

J: TRBJ1-1
V: TRBV4-1
D: .
size: medium-sized
CDR3: CASSQAGLNTEAFF
DNA: TGCGCCAGCAGCCAAGCGGGATTGAACACTGAAGCTTTCTTT

J: TRBJ1-2
V: TRBV5-6
D: TRBD1
size: .
CDR3: CASSPGQGWYGYTF
DNA: TGTGCCAGCAGCCCGGGACAGGGGTGGTATGGCTACACCTTC

J: TRBJ2-3
V: TRBV4-1
D: .
size: .
CDR3: CASSQVINTDTQYF
DNA: TGCGCCAGCAGCCAAGTCATCAACACAGATACGCAGTATTTT

J: TRBJ2-1
V: TRBV6-1
D: .
size: .
CDR3: CATRRPAPSEQFF
DNA: TGTGCCACCCGACGACCCGCACCCAGTGAGCAGTTCTTC

J: TRBJ1-2
V: TRBV29-1
D: .
size: medium-sized
CDR3: CSVQSLGEGGYTF
DNA: TGCAGCGTCCAAAGTTTGGGGGAGGGTGGCTACACCTTC

J: TRBJ1-2
V: TRBV5-1
D: TRBD1
size: few
CDR3: CASRTGGTNYGYTF
DNA: TGCGCCAGCCGGACAGGGGGTACTAACTATGGCTACACCTTC

J: TRBJ1-4
V: TRBV27
D: .
size: .
CDR3: CASSREGHEKLFF
DNA: TGTGCCAGCAGTCGCGAGGGGCACGAAAAACTGTTTTTT

J: TRBJ2-5
V: TRBV11-2
D: TRBD1
size: .
CDR3: CASSFLTGAEQETQYF
DNA: TGTGCCAGCAGCTTCCTTACAGGGGCCGAACAAGAGACCCAGTACTTC

J: TRBJ1-2
V: TRBV18
D: .
size: few
CDR3: CASSASGSGYTF
DNA: TGTGCCAGCTCAGCATCAGGGTCGGGGTACACCTTC

J: TRBJ2-7
V: TRBV5-1
D: .
size: .
CDR3: CASSLSPNAGVEQYF
DNA: TGCGCCAGCAGCTTGTCCCCTAATGCAGGGGTTGAGCAGTACTTC

J: TRBJ2-3
V: TRBV7-9
D: TRBD2
size: .
CDR3: CASSSGGSTDTQYF
DNA: TGTGCCAGCAGCTCCGGGGGGAGCACAGATACGCAGTATTTT

J: TRBJ2-1
V: TRBV7-6
D: .
size: .
CDR3: CASSSKGWHIYNEQFF
DNA: TGTGCCAGCAGCTCCAAAGGCTGGCATATCTACAATGAGCAGTTCTTC

J: TRBJ2-7
V: TRBV2
D: TRBD2
size: few
CDR3: CASRGGSYEQYF
DNA: TGTGCCAGCCGGGGGGGATCCTACGAGCAGTACTTC

J: TRBJ2-3
V: TRBV19
D: TRBD2
size: .
CDR3: CASSIGGTEDTQYF
DNA: TGTGCCAGTAGTATCGGGGGGACTGAAGATACGCAGTATTTT

J: TRBJ2-5
V: TRBV7-8
D: .
size: once
CDR3: CASSLVDNQETQYF
DNA: TGTGCCAGCAGCTTAGTAGACAACCAAGAGACCCAGTACTTC

J: TRBJ1-1
V: TRBV11-2
D: .
size: once
CDR3: CASSLGENTEAFF
DNA: TGTGCCAGCAGCTTAGGCGAGAACACTGAAGCTTTCTTT

J: TRBJ2-1
V: TRBV6-1
D: .
size: .
CDR3: CASSEGAGRFYNEQFF
DNA: TGTGCCAGCAGTGAAGGTGCGGGGAGATTTTACAATGAGCAGTTCTTC

J: TRBJ2-7
V: TRBV27
D: .
size: .
CDR3: CASSHRGPYGGEQYF
DNA: TGTGCCAGCAGCCACAGGGGCCCCTACGGGGGCGAGCAGTACTTC

J: TRBJ2-2
V: TRBV5-6
D: TRBD1
size: .
CDR3: CASSSTGTANTGELFF
DNA: TGTGCCAGCAGCTCCACCGGGACAGCGAACACCGGGGAGCTGTTTTTT

J: TRBJ1-1
V: TRBV7-8
D: .
size: .
CDR3: CASSPTSWTEAFF
DNA: TGTGCCAGCAGCCCAACATCGTGGACTGAAGCTTTCTTT

J: TRBJ1-2
V: TRBV4-1
D: .
size: .
CDR3: CASSQVGGPAGYTF
DNA: TGCGCCAGCAGCCAAGTCGGGGGGCCGGCTGGCTACACCTTC

J: TRBJ1-3
V: TRBV19
D: .
size: .
CDR3: CASSMERRNTIYF
DNA: TGTGCCAGTAGTATGGAAAGAAGGAACACCATATATTTT

J: TRBJ1-2
V: TRBV15
D: .
size: .
CDR3: CATSEEGNGYTF
DNA: TGTGCCACCAGCGAGGAGGGGAATGGCTACACCTTC

J: TRBJ2-7
V: TRBV7-2
D: .
size: .
CDR3: CASSLYQGGREQYF
DNA: TGTGCCAGCAGCTTATACCAGGGGGGTCGCGAGCAGTACTTC

J: TRBJ2-4
V: TRBV18
D: .
size: .
CDR3: CASSPPSSLAKNIQYF
DNA: TGTGCCAGCTCACCACCTTCATCCCTAGCCAAAAACATTCAGTACTTC

J: TRBJ2-1
V: TRBV30
D: TRBD1
size: .
CDR3: CAWTDGTGIYNEQFF
DNA: TGTGCCTGGACCGACGGGACAGGAATTTACAATGAGCAGTTCTTC

J: TRBJ2-5
V: TRBV9
D: .
size: few
CDR3: CASSVGPWQTQYF
DNA: TGTGCCAGCAGCGTGGGTCCGTGGCAGACCCAGTACTTC

J: TRBJ2-5
V: TRBV7-6
D: .
size: .
CDR3: CASSRIGETQYF
DNA: TGTGCCAGCAGCCGTATCGGAGAGACCCAGTACTTC

J: TRBJ1-6
V: TRBV18
D: .
size: .
CDR3: CASSPPEGSNSPLHF
DNA: TGTGCCAGCTCACCACCGGAGGGGAGCAATTCACCCCTCCACTTT

J: TRBJ2-7
V: TRBV5-6
D: .
size: .
CDR3: CASSLGGDTYEQYF
DNA: TGTGCCAGCAGCTTGGGGGGAGATACCTACGAGCAGTACTTC

J: TRBJ1-1
V: TRBV2
D: .
size: few
CDR3: CASSEDFDEAFF
DNA: TGTGCCAGCAGTGAGGATTTTGATGAAGCTTTCTTT

J: TRBJ1-1
V: TRBV5-6
D: .
size: .
CDR3: CASSLIGSAATEAFF
DNA: TGTGCCAGCAGCTTGATCGGTTCTGCAGCCACTGAAGCTTTCTTT

J: TRBJ1-6
V: TRBV7-2
D: .
size: .
CDR3: CASSLLSLNSPLHF
DNA: TGTGCCAGCAGCTTATTAAGCCTTAATTCACCCCTCCACTTT